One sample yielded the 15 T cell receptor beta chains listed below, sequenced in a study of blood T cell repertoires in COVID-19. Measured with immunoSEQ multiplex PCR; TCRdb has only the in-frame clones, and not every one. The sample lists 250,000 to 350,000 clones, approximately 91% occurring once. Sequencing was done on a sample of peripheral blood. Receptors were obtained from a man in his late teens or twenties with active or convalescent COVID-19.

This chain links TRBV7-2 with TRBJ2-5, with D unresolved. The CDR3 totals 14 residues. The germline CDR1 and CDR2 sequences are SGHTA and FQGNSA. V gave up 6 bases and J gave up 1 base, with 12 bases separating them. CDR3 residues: CASSHPSGQETQYF. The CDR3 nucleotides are TGTGCCAGCAGTCACCCCAGTGGCCAAGAGACCCAGTACTTC.

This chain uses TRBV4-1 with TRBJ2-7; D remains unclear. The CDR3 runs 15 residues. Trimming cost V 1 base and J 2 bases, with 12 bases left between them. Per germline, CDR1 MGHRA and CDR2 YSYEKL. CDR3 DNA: TGCGCCAGCAGCCAAGGAACAATGGGCGCCTACGAGCAGTACTTC. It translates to CASSQGTMGAYEQYF.

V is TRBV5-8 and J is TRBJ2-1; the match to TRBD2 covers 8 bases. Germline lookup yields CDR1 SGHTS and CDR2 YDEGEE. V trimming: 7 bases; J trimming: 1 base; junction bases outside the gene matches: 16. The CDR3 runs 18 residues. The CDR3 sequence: CASGLVGIAGPSYNEQFF. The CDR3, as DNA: TGTGCCAGCGGGTTAGTCGGGATAGCGGGACCGTCCTACAATGAGCAGTTCTTC. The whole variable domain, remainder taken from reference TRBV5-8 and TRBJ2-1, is EAGVTQSPTHLIKTRGQQATLRCSPISGHTSVYWYQQALGLGLQFLLWYDEGEERNRGNFPPRFSGRQFPNYSSELNVNALELEDSALYLCASGLVGIAGPSYNEQFFGPGTRLTVL.

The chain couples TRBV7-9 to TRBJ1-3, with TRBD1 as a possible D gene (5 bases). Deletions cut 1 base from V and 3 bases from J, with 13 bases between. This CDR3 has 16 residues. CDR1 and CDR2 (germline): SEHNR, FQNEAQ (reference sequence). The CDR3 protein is CASSLVVREVGNTIYF. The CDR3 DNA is TGTGCCAGCAGCTTAGTCGTCAGGGAAGTTGGAAACACCATATATTTT.

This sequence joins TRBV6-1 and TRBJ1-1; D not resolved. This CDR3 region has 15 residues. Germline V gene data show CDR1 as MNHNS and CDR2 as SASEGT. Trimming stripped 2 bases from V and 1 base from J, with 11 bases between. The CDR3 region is CASSETPGKNTEAFF. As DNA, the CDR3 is TGTGCCAGCAGTGAAACCCCGGGAAAGAACACTGAAGCTTTCTTT.

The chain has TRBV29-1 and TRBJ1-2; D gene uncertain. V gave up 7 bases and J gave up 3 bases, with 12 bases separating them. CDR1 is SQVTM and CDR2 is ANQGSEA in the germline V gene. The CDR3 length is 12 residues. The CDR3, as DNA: TGCAGCGCCCCCTCGTCGGACTATGGCTACACCTTC. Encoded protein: CSAPSSDYGYTF.

The CDR3 sequence is CASSGPGRIYGYTF. CDR3 coding DNA: TGCGCCAGCAGTGGGCCAGGCCGAATCTATGGCTACACCTTC. The rearrangement joins TRBV10-1 to TRBJ1-2; D remains ambiguous. Deletions cut 4 bases from V and 4 bases from J, with 13 bases between. This CDR3 comprises 14 residues. The germline gives CDR1 WNHNN, CDR2 SYGVQD (reference sequence).

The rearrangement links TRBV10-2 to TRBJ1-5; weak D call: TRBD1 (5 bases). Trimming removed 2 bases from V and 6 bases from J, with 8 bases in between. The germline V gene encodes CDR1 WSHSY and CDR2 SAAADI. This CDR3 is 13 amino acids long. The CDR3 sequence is CASSEGRAQPQHF. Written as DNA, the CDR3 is TGCGCCAGCAGTGAGGGCAGGGCTCAGCCCCAGCATTTT.

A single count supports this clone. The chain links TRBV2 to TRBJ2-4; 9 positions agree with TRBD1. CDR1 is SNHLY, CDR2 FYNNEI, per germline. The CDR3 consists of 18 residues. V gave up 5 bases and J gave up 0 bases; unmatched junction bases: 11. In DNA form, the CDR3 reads TGTGCCAGCAGTTTATTAAAAACAGGGGGCCTAGCCAAAAACATTCAGTACTTC. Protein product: CASSLLKTGGLAKNIQYF.

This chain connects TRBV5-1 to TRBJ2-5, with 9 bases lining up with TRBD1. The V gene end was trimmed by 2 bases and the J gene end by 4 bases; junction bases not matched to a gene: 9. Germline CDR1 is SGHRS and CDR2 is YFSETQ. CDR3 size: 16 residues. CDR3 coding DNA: TGCGCCAGCAGCTTCCTGACAGGGGGGAGACGAGAGACCCAGTACTTC. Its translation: CASSFLTGGRRETQYF.

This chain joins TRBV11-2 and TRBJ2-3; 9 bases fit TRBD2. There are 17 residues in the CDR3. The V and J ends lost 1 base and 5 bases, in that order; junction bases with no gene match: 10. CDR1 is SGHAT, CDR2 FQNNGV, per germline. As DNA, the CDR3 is TGTGCCAGCAGCTTAGGAGCGGGGGGCCCTCTGGTAGATACGCAGTATTTT. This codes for CASSLGAGGPLVDTQYF.

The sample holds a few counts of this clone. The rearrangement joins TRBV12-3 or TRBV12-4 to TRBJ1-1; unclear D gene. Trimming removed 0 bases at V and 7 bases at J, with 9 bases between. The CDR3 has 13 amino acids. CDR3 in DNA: TGTGCCAGCAGTTTAGCAGTAGGCGGTGAAGCTTTCTTT. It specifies CASSLAVGGEAFF.

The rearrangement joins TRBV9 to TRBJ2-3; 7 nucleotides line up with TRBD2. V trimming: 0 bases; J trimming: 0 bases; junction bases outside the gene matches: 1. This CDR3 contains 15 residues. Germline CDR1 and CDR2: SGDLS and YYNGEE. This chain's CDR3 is CASSVGGRSTDTQYF. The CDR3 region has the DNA TGTGCCAGCAGCGTAGGCGGGAGAAGCACAGATACGCAGTATTTT.

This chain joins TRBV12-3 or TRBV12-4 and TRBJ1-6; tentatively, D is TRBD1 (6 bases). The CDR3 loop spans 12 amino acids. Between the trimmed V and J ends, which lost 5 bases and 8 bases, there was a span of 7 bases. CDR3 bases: TGTGCCAGCAGTGACAGGTATTCACCCCTCCACTTT. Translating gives CASSDRYSPLHF.

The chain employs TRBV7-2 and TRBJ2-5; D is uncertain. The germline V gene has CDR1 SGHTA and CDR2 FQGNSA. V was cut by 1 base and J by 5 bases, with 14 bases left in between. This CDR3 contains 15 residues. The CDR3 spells CASSLVAVARETQYF. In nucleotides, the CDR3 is TGTGCCAGCAGCTTAGTGGCTGTAGCCCGGGAGACCCAGTACTTC.